The 2 T cell receptor beta chains listed next were all sequenced from one sample in a study of T cells in women clearing cervical HPV infection. Some clones are missing from TCRdb's copy, which holds only in-frame ones; the method was immunoSEQ multiplex PCR. This sample's table has about 14,000 clones. The sequenced sample was blood buffy coat. The receptors stem from a woman between 18 and 70 years old with a cervical HPV16 infection that either progressed to CIN3+ or cleared (not recorded which).

Concerning this clone: The read comes to an end 3 residues before the CDR3 does, leaving the germline J gene to fill in the end. The rearrangement links TRBV15 to TRBJ1-6; D ambiguous. V shed 0 bases and J shed 9 bases, with 3 bases lying between them. The germline V gene encodes CDR1 LNHNV and CDR2 YYDKDF (reference sequence). CDR3 length: 12 residues. This CDR3 is CATSRDLSPLHF. The covered CDR3 bases are TGTGCCACCAGCAGAGATCTTTCACCC.

Comment on this clone: Read coverage stops 3 residues before the CDR3 terminus; the germline J gene supplies the remainder. The chain is built from TRBV2 and TRBJ2-3; 8 nucleotides match TRBD1. V lost 6 bases to trimming and J lost 0 bases; unmatched junction nucleotides: 5. CDR1 is SNHLY, CDR2 FYNNEI, per germline. The CDR3 sequence is 15 residues long. This CDR3 is CASRRDRSSTDTQYF. The part of the CDR3 DNA that was read is TGTGCCAGCAGGCGGGACAGGTCTAGCACAGATACG.